A single sample is the source of the 32 T cell receptor beta chains below, sequenced in a study of blood T cell repertoires in COVID-19. Assay: immunoSEQ multiplex PCR; the TCRdb copy retains only in-frame clones and omits some. The repertoire holds a few hundred thousand clones, with around 88% as singletons. The sequenced sample consisted of peripheral blood. These receptor sequences come from a woman in her fifties or sixties with COVID-19, enrolled during active disease.

The genes are TRBV7-8 and TRBJ2-3; D perhaps matches TRBD1 (7 bases). CDR3 length: 14 residues. CDR1 and CDR2 (germline): SGHVS, FQNEAQ. Trimming removed 4 bases from V and 6 bases from J, with 14 bases in between. CDR3 DNA sequence: TGTGCCAGCAGCTCGCTGACAGGGAGGGATACGCAGTATTTT. Its translation is CASSSLTGRDTQYF.

The chain employs TRBV7-9 and TRBJ1-2; 9 positions agree with TRBD1. V trimming: 5 bases; J trimming: 8 bases; junction bases outside the gene matches: 15. Per germline, CDR1 SEHNR and CDR2 FQNEAQ (reference sequence). The CDR3 is 16 residues long. The chain's CDR3 is CASSPENPDRGYGYTF. CDR3 in DNA: TGTGCCAGCAGCCCCGAGAACCCCGACAGGGGGTACGGCTACACCTTC.

The chain employs TRBV12-5 and TRBJ2-1; 9 bases match TRBD2. CDR1 is LGHNT and CDR2 is FRNRAP in the germline V gene. There are 15 residues in the CDR3. J was trimmed by 7 bases and V by 5 bases; bases with no gene match: 9. CDR3 amino acids: CASGPLAGAGNEQFF. The CDR3 DNA sequence: TGTGCTAGTGGTCCTTTAGCGGGGGCGGGGAATGAGCAGTTCTTC.

The chain is built from TRBV5-6 and TRBJ2-7, with TRBD1 matching 8 bases. The CDR3 has 14 amino acids. Germline values: CDR1 SGHDT, CDR2 YYEEEE. Trimming took 0 bases from V and 4 from J; bases not matched to a gene: 3. The DNA for the CDR3 is TGTGCCAGCAGCTTGGCGCGGGACAGGTACGAGCAGTACTTC. It translates to CASSLARDRYEQYF.

This chain links TRBV19 with TRBJ2-7; no definite D call. Trimming cost V 6 bases and J 2 bases, with 14 bases left between them. Germline V lookup: CDR1 LNHDA, CDR2 SQIVND (reference sequence). The CDR3 extends over 14 amino acids. The CDR3, as DNA: TGTGCCAGTAGATCGATGCCTGGAGCCTACGAGCAGTACTTC. This gives the protein CASRSMPGAYEQYF.

V usage is TRBV5-6 and J usage is TRBJ1-2; maybe TRBD1 (6 bases). CDR1 and CDR2 from the germline V gene are SGHDT and YYEEEE. The CDR3 contains 13 residues. Trimming stripped 2 bases from V and 8 bases from J, with 13 bases between. This CDR3 reads CASSFPTGRGYTF. CDR3 in DNA: TGTGCCAGCAGCTTCCCCACAGGGCGGGGCTACACCTTC.

The chain combines TRBV5-6 with TRBJ2-3; D is ambiguous. V was clipped by 0 bases and J by 0 bases, with 14 bases between them. The CDR3 covers 17 residues. Germline V lookup: CDR1 SGHDT, CDR2 YYEEEE. The chain's CDR3 is CASSLAPYRTSTDTQYF. The CDR3 nucleotides read TGTGCCAGCAGCTTGGCCCCTTACCGAACTAGCACAGATACGCAGTATTTT.

The genes are TRBV5-1 and TRBJ2-3; tentatively, D is TRBD2 (7 bases). Germline V gene sequence: CDR1 SGHRS, CDR2 YFSETQ. This CDR3 contains 15 residues. Trimming cost V 4 bases and J 2 bases, with 14 bases left between them. The CDR3 sequence is CASSHGRGATDTQYF. CDR3 sequence (DNA): TGCGCCAGCAGCCATGGCCGGGGGGCCACAGATACGCAGTATTTT.

This clone was seen a few times. The chain has TRBV28 and TRBJ1-2; D may be TRBD1 (5 bases). V dropped 4 bases and J dropped 8 bases, with 8 bases sitting between them. CDR3 size: 11 residues. Germline V gene sequence: CDR1 MDHEN, CDR2 SYDVKM. The CDR3, as DNA: TGTGCCAGCAGTTCCAGACAGGGCTACACCTTC. Protein sequence: CASSSRQGYTF.

The chain links TRBV5-1 to TRBJ2-7; the match to TRBD2 covers 8 bases. CDR1 and CDR2 (germline): SGHRS, YFSETQ. The J segment lost 7 bases and the V segment lost 8 bases, leaving 11 bases of the junction unmatched. There are 13 residues in the CDR3. CDR3 coding DNA: TGCGCCAGTAAGCGGGGGCCTATCTCGGAGCAGTACTTC. It translates to CASKRGPISEQYF.

This clone was detected ten times or more. This rearrangement joins TRBV2 to TRBJ2-7; tentatively, D is TRBD2 (7 bases). Germline V lookup: CDR1 SNHLY, CDR2 FYNNEI. The V gene lost 4 bases and the J gene lost 2 bases, with 9 bases spanning the gap. This CDR3 is 13 amino acids long. The CDR3 DNA follows: TGTGCCAGCAGTGGGGAGGGGGCCTACGAGCAGTACTTC. Translation gives CASSGEGAYEQYF.

The rearrangement uses TRBV5-6 and TRBJ1-6, with D unresolved. This CDR3 region has 12 residues. With 4 bases removed from V and 11 bases from J, the gap between germline ends came to 10 bases. Germline V lookup: CDR1 SGHDT, CDR2 YYEEEE. The DNA of the CDR3 is TGTGCCAGCAGCGGAGTGGTTGCACCCCTCCACTTT. Protein sequence: CASSGVVAPLHF. Full variable domain (rest looked up from reference TRBV5-6 and TRBJ1-6): DAGVTQSPTHLIKTRGQQVTLRCSPKSGHDTVSWYQQALGQGPQFIFQYYEEEERQRGNFPDRFSGHQFPNYSSELNVNALLLGDSALYLCASSGVVAPLHFGNGTRLTVT.

The J gene is TRBJ2-2, the V gene TRBV11-2; maybe TRBD2 (6 bases). The CDR3 consists of 15 residues. V gave up 3 bases and J gave up 6 bases, with 14 bases separating them. Per the germline V gene, CDR1 is SGHAT and CDR2 is FQNNGV. The CDR3 region is CASSLEGGAPGELFF. The CDR3 DNA is TGTGCCAGCAGCTTGGAGGGTGGGGCACCCGGGGAGCTGTTTTTT.

The count of this clone is one. This chain links TRBV5-1 with TRBJ1-2; tentatively, D is TRBD1 (6 bases). V lost 1 base, J lost 7 bases, and 14 bases lay in between. Germline assignment: CDR1 SGHRS and CDR2 YFSETQ. CDR3 length: 14 residues. Here the CDR3 DNA reads TGCGCCAGCAGCTTGCCTACAGGGTACCTTGGCTACACCTTC. It encodes CASSLPTGYLGYTF. The variable domain in full, completed from reference TRBV5-1 and TRBJ1-2, reads KAGVTQTPRYLIKTRGQQVTLSCSPISGHRSVSWYQQTPGQGLQFLFEYFSETQRNKGNFPGRFSGRQFSNSRSEMNVSTLELGDSALYLCASSLPTGYLGYTFGSGTRLTVV.

The rearrangement uses TRBV3-1 (or the pseudogene TRBV3-2) and TRBJ2-5, with D hard to call. This CDR3 comprises 12 residues. V dropped 0 bases and J dropped 5 bases, with 4 bases sitting between them. Looked up from germline, CDR1 is LGHDT and CDR2 is YNNKEL (reference sequence). CDR3 nucleotide sequence: TGTGCCAGCAGCCAAGATTCGGAGACCCAGTACTTC. Protein product: CASSQDSETQYF.

This chain connects TRBV6-6 to TRBJ1-1; the match to TRBD1 covers 9 bases. This CDR3 spans 16 amino acids. The V segment lost 3 bases and the J segment 4 bases; nucleotides outside the gene matches: 9. Germline values: CDR1 MNHNY, CDR2 SVGAGI (reference sequence). The CDR3 nucleotides are TGTGCCAGCAGTTATTCCCCTGACAGGGGGGGCACTGAAGCTTTCTTT. The encoded protein is CASSYSPDRGGTEAFF.

This clone was seen only a few times. The rearrangement uses TRBV7-2 and TRBJ1-1; perhaps TRBD1 as D (6 bases). Germline-derived CDR1 and CDR2 are SGHTA and FQGNSA. This CDR3 comprises 15 residues. Trimming left V 6 bases short and J 4 bases short, with 18 bases between. In nucleotides, the CDR3 is TGTGCCAGCAGAATCGGGACATTCGAGGGCACTGAAGCTTTCTTT. Its protein is CASRIGTFEGTEAFF.

The rearrangement joins TRBV7-2 to TRBJ1-2; D not resolved. The CDR3 covers 14 residues. Per the germline V gene, CDR1 is SGHTA and CDR2 is FQGNSA. Between the trimmed V and J ends, which lost 1 base and 0 bases, there was a span of 6 bases. CDR3 DNA: TGTGCCAGCAGCTTAGGGCAGGCTAACTATGGCTACACCTTC. Its protein product is CASSLGQANYGYTF.

There are a few counts of this clone. V is TRBV7-9 and J is TRBJ2-2, with D possibly being TRBD2 (6 bases). V was trimmed by 5 bases and J by 6 bases, leaving 22 bases between them. The CDR3 contains 17 residues. CDR1 is SEHNR and CDR2 is FQNEAQ in the germline V gene (reference sequence). The CDR3 spells CASSRSYPAREAGELFF. Written as DNA, the CDR3 is TGTGCCAGCAGCCGAAGTTATCCGGCCAGGGAGGCCGGGGAGCTGTTTTTT.

The V gene is TRBV4-1, the J gene TRBJ1-5; D is perhaps TRBD1 (6 bases). Between the trimmed V and J ends, which lost 0 bases and 6 bases, there was a span of 15 bases. Per the germline V gene, CDR1 is MGHRA and CDR2 is YSYEKL. This CDR3 comprises 16 residues. The CDR3 reads CASSQEGALRRQPQHF. As DNA, the CDR3 is TGCGCCAGCAGCCAAGAGGGGGCCCTTAGGCGTCAGCCCCAGCATTTT.

The chain has TRBV10-2 and TRBJ2-7; perhaps TRBD1 as D (6 bases). Germline CDR1 and CDR2: WSHSY and SAAADI. The length of the CDR3 is 15 residues. V gave up 0 bases and J gave up 2 bases, with 11 bases separating them. The CDR3 sequence: CASSESGTSTYEQYF. For the CDR3, the DNA is TGCGCCAGCAGTGAGTCGGGGACATCGACCTACGAGCAGTACTTC.

Only one count was recorded for this clone. J is TRBJ1-6 and V is TRBV18; maybe TRBD1 (5 bases). Trimming pared 3 bases from V and 15 bases from J, leaving 24 bases between. Per the germline V gene, CDR1 is KGHSH and CDR2 is LQKENI. This CDR3 is built from 16 residues. This CDR3 reads CASSPMGTAGPVHLHF. DNA for the CDR3: TGTGCCAGCTCACCCATGGGCACGGCAGGGCCCGTACACCTCCACTTT.

The J gene is TRBJ2-1, the V gene TRBV6-5; 9 bases fit TRBD1. Trimming removed 2 bases from V and 3 bases from J; junction bases left unmatched: 5. The germline V gene has CDR1 MNHEY and CDR2 SVGAGI. CDR3 length: 16 residues. The CDR3 DNA reads TGTGCCAGCAGTTACCTGACAGGGGGTGACTACAATGAGCAGTTCTTC. Protein: CASSYLTGGDYNEQFF.

The J gene is TRBJ2-1, the V gene TRBV30; unclear D gene. This CDR3 is 12 amino acids long. Germline V CDR1 and CDR2: GTSNPN, SVGIG (reference sequence). V was clipped by 0 bases and J by 8 bases, with 8 bases between them. The CDR3 sequence is CAWSVSRDEQFF. The CDR3 DNA sequence: TGTGCCTGGAGTGTATCGAGAGATGAGCAGTTCTTC. Complete variable domain (other parts from reference TRBV30 and TRBJ2-1): SQTIHQWPATLVQPVGSPLSLECTVEGTSNPNLYWYRQAAGRGLQLLFYSVGIGQISSEVPQNLSASRPQDRQFILSSKKLLLSDSGFYLCAWSVSRDEQFFGPGTRLTVL.

The rearrangement joins TRBV10-3 to TRBJ2-7; D not certain. There are 12 residues in the CDR3. The germline CDR1 and CDR2 sequences are ENHRY and SYGVKD. The V end was cut by 11 bases, the J end by 3 bases, with 14 bases between. The CDR3 spells CASSMSGYEQYF. The CDR3 coding sequence is TGTGCCTCGAGCATGAGTGGCTACGAGCAGTACTTC.

The chain combines TRBV4-2 with TRBJ1-1; TRBD1 aligns across 10 bases. Looked up from germline, CDR1 is LGHNA and CDR2 is YNFKEQ. This CDR3 is 12 amino acids long. Losses at the gene ends were 4 bases for V and 10 bases for J; bases not matched to a gene: 3. This chain's CDR3 is CASSLRQGAAFF. The CDR3 coding sequence is TGTGCCAGCAGCCTTCGACAGGGGGCAGCTTTCTTT.

The rearrangement links TRBV9 to TRBJ2-1; 7 bases fit TRBD2. The germline gives CDR1 SGDLS, CDR2 YYNGEE. V dropped 0 bases and J dropped 8; count of bases not matched to a gene: 5. The CDR3 covers 14 residues. As DNA, the CDR3 is TGTGCCAGCAGCGTAGGGACTAGATTCCATGAGCAGTTCTTC. Amino acid sequence: CASSVGTRFHEQFF.

The chain uses TRBV10-1 and TRBJ1-3; D is ambiguous. CDR1 WNHNN and CDR2 SYGVQD come from the germline V gene (reference sequence). The CDR3 length is 15 residues. V was cut by 3 bases and J by 0 bases, with 9 bases left in between. CDR3 residues: CASSEEGVSGNTIYF. DNA for the CDR3: TGCGCCAGCAGTGAAGAGGGCGTCTCTGGAAACACCATATATTTT.

The chain links TRBV9 to TRBJ1-1; D is uncertain. This CDR3 has 14 amino acids. Trimming removed 0 bases from V and 5 bases from J, with 11 bases in between. Per the germline V gene, CDR1 is SGDLS and CDR2 is YYNGEE. CDR3 region: CASSVGAIWTEAFF. DNA of the CDR3: TGTGCCAGCAGCGTAGGGGCAATTTGGACTGAAGCTTTCTTT.

The V gene is TRBV7-8, the J gene TRBJ1-2; TRBD1 is a possible D gene (5 bases). V lost 1 base and J 6 bases, leaving 6 bases between the germline ends. Germline CDR1 and CDR2: SGHVS and FQNEAQ. The CDR3 consists of 12 residues. CDR3 bases: TGTGCCAGCAGCTTAGTAGGGGATGGCTACACCTTC. Protein: CASSLVGDGYTF.

J is TRBJ2-3 and V is TRBV12-3 or TRBV12-4; D unresolved. Trimming took 5 bases from V and 5 from J, leaving 5 bases between them. CDR3 size: 11 residues. CDR3 coding DNA: TGTGCCAGCAGTCTTAAAGATACGCAGTATTTT. It codes for CASSLKDTQYF.

Turning to this clone: At the DNA level, this CDR3 is encoded by other sequences in the same sample as well. J is TRBJ1-4 and V is TRBV28, with D possibly matching TRBD1 (5 bases). The V gene lost 2 bases and the J gene lost 3 bases, with 7 bases spanning the gap. This CDR3 is built from 14 residues. Germline loops: CDR1 MDHEN, CDR2 SYDVKM. The CDR3 coding sequence is TGTGCCAGCAGTTTAGGAGGGGCTAATGAAAAACTGTTTTTT. This translates into CASSLGGANEKLFF.